The TCR beta chain under discussion was sequenced for a study of response to subunit inactivated influenza vaccine. Between the trimmed V and J ends, which lost 1 base and 4 bases, there was a span of 10 bases. CDR1 and CDR2 from the germline V gene are DFQATT and SNEGSKA (reference sequence). CDR3 length: 13 amino acids. One entry per CDR3 protein, called by TCRdb with MiXCR from the RT-PCR reads. This table holds approximately 680,000 distinct CDR3 sequences, roughly 14% found once. The table lists this clonotype with a few counts. The antigen is undetermined. The study's findings and limits: That few new T cells are recruited by each seasonal influenza vaccination was the authors' suggestion.

The receptor's source is a middle-aged man who received an inactivated influenza vaccine. The sequencing used PBMCs from blood, collected 12 days after vaccination. V is TRBV20-1 and J is TRBJ1-2, with no clear D. CDR3 in amino acids: CSARGEALYGYTF. The CDR3, as DNA: TGCAGTGCTAGAGGAGAGGCGCTCTATGGCTACACCTTC.